Each of the 7 T cell receptor beta chains below was sequenced from the same sample in a study of regulatory T cells in long-lasting Graves disease. Arm-PCR of CDR3 regions and iRepertoire HTBI primers were the basis on which TCR beta libraries were built. MiXCR, applied by TCRdb to the multiplex PCR reads, yields one record per CDR3 protein. Of about 440,000 distinct CDR3 sequences in the sample, just under 15% are singletons; the top ten hold over 15%. As to time point: newly diagnosed GD, antithyroid drugs for less than 3 months. Extracted RNA from PBMCs served as the source of the TCR library. The sample was also reused in another study, on T cells in Graves' hyperthyroidism and ophthalmopathy.

The sequences come from peripheral blood mononuclear cells (PBMCs), collected at new diagnosis, from a patient treated with antithyroid drugs. All receptors derive from a woman aged 30 to 39 with Graves disease.

V is TRBV5-1 and J is TRBJ1-1; no reliable D call. V gave up 2 bases and J gave up 4 bases, with 12 bases separating them. CDR1 is SGHRS, CDR2 YFSETQ, per germline. The length of the CDR3 is 14 residues. CDR3 sequence reads: CASSFGLMSTEAFF. The CDR3, as DNA: TGCGCCAGCAGCTTCGGACTCATGAGCACTGAAGCTTTCTTT.

With respect to this clonotype: This clone may be a read error of a much larger clone one base away. The rearrangement links TRBV6-5 to TRBJ2-1; 9 nucleotides line up with TRBD1. CDR1 and CDR2 from the germline V gene are MNHEY and SVGAGI. The CDR3 is 17 amino acids. Trimming at V came to 0 bases and at J to 2 bases, leaving 5 bases not matched to a gene. The CDR3 nucleotides are TGTGCCAGCAGTTACTCGCCTACAGGGGGCACCTACAATGAGCAGTTCTTC. Encoded protein: CASSYSPTGGTYNEQFF.

The V gene is TRBV19, the J gene TRBJ2-1; perhaps TRBD1 as D (7 bases). CDR3 length equals 17 residues. Between the trimmed V and J ends, which lost 6 bases and 5 bases, there was a span of 23 bases. Germline V gives CDR1 LNHDA, CDR2 SQIVND (reference sequence). The CDR3 here is CASRVGGGARVNNEQFF. The CDR3 coding sequence is TGTGCCAGTAGGGTTGGAGGGGGCGCGCGGGTAAACAATGAGCAGTTCTTC.

This clonotype was counted between two and nine times. CDR3 loop: CASSQVRKETQYF. CDR3 coding DNA: TGTGCCAGCAGCCAAGTTCGCAAGGAGACCCAGTACTTC. This chain joins TRBV3-1 and TRBJ2-5; unclear D gene. Germline V gives CDR1 LGHDT, CDR2 YNNKEL (reference sequence). The CDR3 runs 13 residues. V was shortened by 1 base and J by 5 bases, with 8 bases between the two germline ends.

V and J are TRBV20-1 and TRBJ1-5; possible D gene TRBD1, 5 bases. V was shortened by 2 bases and J by 6 bases, with 11 bases between the two germline ends. Germline V gives CDR1 DFQATT, CDR2 SNEGSKA (reference sequence). The CDR3 spans 13 residues. CDR3 bases: TGCAGTGCTAGAAGGGGTTACGGTCAGCCCCAGCATTTT. This sequence encodes CSARRGYGQPQHF.

V is TRBV4-1 and J is TRBJ1-2; the D gene is possibly TRBD1 (5 bases). Germline lookup yields CDR1 MGHRA and CDR2 YSYEKL. The CDR3 is 15 amino acids. V shed 0 bases and J shed 8 bases, with 16 bases lying between them. The DNA for the CDR3 is TGCGCCAGCAGCCAAGATCGATCAGGGATGAGAGGCTACACCTTC. Its translation is CASSQDRSGMRGYTF.

In this sample, this clonotype turned up many times. The J gene is TRBJ2-5, the V gene TRBV30; D gene uncertain. The CDR3 contains 13 residues. Per the germline V gene, CDR1 is GTSNPN and CDR2 is SVGIG (reference sequence). The V and J ends lost 0 bases and 3 bases respectively, with 8 bases between them. The CDR3 coding sequence is TGTGCCTGGAGTGTACGCCTAAAAGAGACCCAGTACTTC. Protein product: CAWSVRLKETQYF.